This TCR beta chain was recovered during a study of cytomegalovirus exposure and HLA in healthy donors. Whole-study results and caveats: V- and J-gene trimming of TCR beta was linked (in a later analysis) to a missense DCLRE1C variant. In an earlier analysis, most TCR beta V segments were productive about 90% or about 30% of the time.

Note on this clone: Its antigen is still unknown.

13 Jbeta primers and 60 Vbeta primers were used for the PCR. Method: immunoSEQ multiplex PCR; TCRdb's copy keeps in-frame clones and lacks some. The sample records some 88,000 clones, approximately 63% being singletons. This CDR3 region has 15 residues. The germline V gene has CDR1 KGHSH and CDR2 LQKENI. The V segment lost 0 bases and the J segment 6 bases; nucleotides outside the gene matches: 7. The chain carries TRBV18 and TRBJ1-1; 7 bases fit TRBD1. Sequencing was carried out using PBMCs. This receptor was obtained from a woman aged 30 to 39 in good health and CMV-seronegative. This CDR3 reads CASSPPTGPGAEAFF. The CDR3 region has the DNA TGTGCCAGCTCACCACCGACAGGGCCTGGGGCTGAAGCTTTCTTT.